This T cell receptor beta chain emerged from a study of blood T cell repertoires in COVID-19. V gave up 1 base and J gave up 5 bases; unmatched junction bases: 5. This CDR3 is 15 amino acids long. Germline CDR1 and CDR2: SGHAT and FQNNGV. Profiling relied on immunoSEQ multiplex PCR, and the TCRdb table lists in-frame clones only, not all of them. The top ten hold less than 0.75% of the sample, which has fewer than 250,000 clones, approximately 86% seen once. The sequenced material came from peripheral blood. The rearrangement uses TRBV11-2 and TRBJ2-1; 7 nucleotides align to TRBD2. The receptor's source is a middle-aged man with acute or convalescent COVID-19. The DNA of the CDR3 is TGTGCCAGCAGCTTAGGGGCTAGCGGTGACAATGAGCAGTTCTTC. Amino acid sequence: CASSLGASGDNEQFF. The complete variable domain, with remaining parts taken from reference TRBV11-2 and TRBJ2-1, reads EAGVAQSPRYKIIEKRQSVAFWCNPISGHATLYWYQQILGQGPKLLIQFQNNGVVDDSQLPKDRFSAERLKGVDSTLKIQPAKLEDSAVYLCASSLGASGDNEQFFGPGTRLTVL.